The entry that follows covers one T cell receptor (beta chain) sequence. A much larger clone lies one base from this, so it may be a read error. Every sample gave at least 5.5 micrograms of total RNA when it was extracted. The CDR3 is made up of 14 amino acids. In germline, CDR1 is SGDLS, CDR2 YYNGEE. This entry belongs to a study of blood T cells in healthy people across ages. The second PCR ran about 6 to 12 cycles with a sample-barcoded 5' primer and J-beta primers. TCRdb reanalysed the 5' RACE reads using MiXCR and keeps one entry per CDR3 protein. Counted here are over 700,000 distinct CDR3 sequences, 40% to 65% occurring once; the ten biggest clones make up approximately 41%.

The sample was blood. The chain employs TRBV9 and TRBJ2-5; 8 bases map to TRBD2. The J call is in doubt because the DNA end fits TRBJ2-1 better. The clonotype was recovered from an elderly man in good health. This CDR3 reads CASSVGLGQETQFF. The CDR3 DNA reads TGTGCCAGCAGCGTGGGACTAGGTCAAGAGACCCAGTTCTTC.